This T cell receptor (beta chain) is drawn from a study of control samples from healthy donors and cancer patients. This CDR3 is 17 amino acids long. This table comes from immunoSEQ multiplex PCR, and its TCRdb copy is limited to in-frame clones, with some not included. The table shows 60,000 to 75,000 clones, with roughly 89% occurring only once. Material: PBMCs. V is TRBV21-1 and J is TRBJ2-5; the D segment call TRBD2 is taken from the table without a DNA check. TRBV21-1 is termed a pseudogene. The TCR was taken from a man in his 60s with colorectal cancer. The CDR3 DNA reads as TGTGCCAGCAGCAAGGCAGGGACTAGCGGGGTCCAAGAGACCCAGTACTTC. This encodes CASSKAGTSGVQETQYF.